These 21 T cell receptor beta chains were all obtained from the same sample, sequenced in a study of T cells in Graves' hyperthyroidism and ophthalmopathy. Regions amplified from RNA transcripts were the TCR beta CDR3 regions. First-round RT-PCR of the TCR CDR3 relied on the HTBI primer set. TCRdb reprocessed the multiplex PCR reads with MiXCR, giving one entry per CDR3 protein. Among over 500,000 distinct CDR3 sequences listed, about 16% were seen once. Sequenced input: blood. These receptors originate from a woman aged 25 to 45 with Graves' ophthalmopathy.

The sample holds many counts of this clonotype. The V call is TRBV6-2 or TRBV6-3, the J call TRBJ1-1; D might be TRBD1 (6 bases). V lost 6 bases and J 7 bases, leaving 12 bases between the germline ends. From germline, CDR1 is MNHEY and CDR2 SVGEGT. The length of the CDR3 is 12 residues. The CDR3 coding sequence is TGTGCCAGCAGCCCCAGGGGACTTGAAGCTTTCTTT. This encodes CASSPRGLEAFF.

This clonotype has at least ten counts. This rearrangement joins TRBV28 to TRBJ2-7, with D perhaps TRBD2 (6 bases). Trimming took off 8 bases at V and 2 bases at J, with 13 bases between the two ends. The CDR3 totals 13 residues. Germline CDR1 MDHEN, CDR2 SYDVKM. The CDR3 DNA sequence: TGTGCCAGCGGTTCCGGGGGAACCTACGAGCAGTACTTC. Translating it yields CASGSGGTYEQYF.

This clonotype was observed many times. The V call is TRBV11-3, the J call TRBJ2-7, with D perhaps matching TRBD1 (5 bases). CDR1 and CDR2 from the germline V gene are SGHNT and YENEEA. The CDR3 consists of 15 residues. Trimming removed 2 bases from V and 4 bases from J, with 15 bases in between. The CDR3 loop reads CASSLRDGHGYEQYF. For the CDR3, the DNA is TGTGCCAGCAGCTTACGCGATGGACATGGGTACGAGCAGTACTTC.

This chain joins TRBV28 and TRBJ2-2, with D possibly being TRBD2 (6 bases). The CDR3 has 14 residues. The V end lost 4 bases, the J end lost 4 bases, and 10 bases lay between the germline ends. Looked up from germline, CDR1 is MDHEN and CDR2 is SYDVKM. CDR3 coding DNA: TGTGCCAGCAGTTCCGGGGGTCGCACCGGGGAGCTGTTTTTT. Its translation: CASSSGGRTGELFF.

This clonotype has at least ten counts. The genes are TRBV27 and TRBJ2-5; TRBD1 aligns across 7 bases. V shed 6 bases and J 7 bases; nucleotides not matched to a gene: 8. CDR3 length: 13 amino acids. Germline-derived CDR1 and CDR2 are MNHEY and SMNVEV (reference sequence). CDR3 in amino acids: CASSFRQGATQYF. The DNA for the CDR3 is TGTGCCAGCAGCTTTCGACAGGGCGCGACCCAGTACTTC.

In its sample, this clonotype was seen many times. The chain uses TRBV18 and TRBJ2-2; a possible D gene is TRBD1 (6 bases). Deletions cut 0 bases from V and 8 bases from J, with 13 bases between. The CDR3 loop spans 15 amino acids. From germline, CDR1 is KGHSH and CDR2 LQKENI. CDR3 nucleotides: TGTGCCAGCTCACCACCGGGGGCAGGACGAGGGGAGCTGTTTTTT. This gives the protein CASSPPGAGRGELFF.

J is TRBJ2-7 and V is TRBV9; D tentatively fits TRBD1 or TRBD2 (5 bases each). This CDR3 has 13 residues. Trimming stripped 3 bases from V and 7 bases from J, with 14 bases between. In germline, CDR1 is SGDLS, CDR2 YYNGEE. CDR3: CASSAWDRGEQYF. CDR3 bases: TGTGCCAGCAGCGCTTGGGACCGAGGGGAGCAGTACTTC.

This clonotype was observed a few times. A much larger clonotype is one base distant, so this may be a read error. The CDR3 reads CASSLWAVTNTGEPFF. The CDR3, as DNA: TGTGCCAGCAGTTTATGGGCGGTGACGAACACCGGGGAGCCGTTTTTT. This chain links TRBV28 with TRBJ2-2; maybe TRBD2 (5 bases). Germline V gene lookup returns CDR1 MDHEN and CDR2 SYDVKM. This CDR3 comprises 16 residues. The full variable domain, rest sourced from reference TRBV28 and TRBJ2-2, is DVKVTQSSRYLVKRTGEKVFLECVQDMDHENMFWYRQDPGLGLRLIYFSYDVKMKEKGDIPEGYSVSREKKERFSLILESASTNQTSMYLCASSLWAVTNTGEPFFGEGSRLTVL.

This clonotype was counted a few times. The rearrangement uses TRBV19 and TRBJ2-6, with 8 bases aligning to TRBD1. The CDR3 length is 17 residues. V lost 6 bases to trimming and J lost 0 bases; unmatched junction nucleotides: 7. CDR1 and CDR2 (germline): LNHDA, SQIVND (reference sequence). In DNA, the CDR3 is TGTGCCAGTAGGAGGGACAGGACGTTCTCTGGGGCCAACGTCCTGACTTTC. Translated: CASRRDRTFSGANVLTF.

This clonotype came up a few times. J is TRBJ1-4 and V is TRBV29-1, with a weak D call TRBD1 (6 bases). The CDR3 consists of 15 residues. The V gene lost 5 bases and the J gene lost 1 base, with 14 bases spanning the gap. CDR1 is SQVTM and CDR2 is ANQGSEA in the germline V gene. Written as DNA, the CDR3 is TGCAGCGTTCCCCTCGAACAGGGAACTAATGAAAAACTGTTTTTT. Residues: CSVPLEQGTNEKLFF.

This clonotype was counted at least ten times. This chain uses TRBV7-9 with TRBJ1-1; 7 bases align to TRBD1. Germline loops: CDR1 SEHNR, CDR2 FQNEAQ (reference sequence). The CDR3 contains 14 residues. With 6 bases clipped from V and 1 base from J, the junction kept 5 bases outside the gene matches. This CDR3 is CASSSTGANTEAFF. DNA for the CDR3: TGTGCCAGCAGTTCAACAGGGGCGAACACTGAAGCTTTCTTT.

DNA for the CDR3: TGTGCCAGCAGCCTGGGGGGGATGGGCAATCAGCCCCAGCATTTT. Protein sequence: CASSLGGMGNQPQHF. The chain uses TRBV6-1 and TRBJ1-5, with a tentative D call TRBD1 (5 bases). This CDR3 is 15 amino acids long. Trimming removed 6 bases from V and 2 bases from J, with 14 bases in between. Germline assignment: CDR1 MNHNS and CDR2 SASEGT.

This clonotype appeared many times. The chain carries TRBV6-2 or TRBV6-3 and TRBJ2-2, with D perhaps being TRBD1 or TRBD2 (5 bases each). The CDR3 contains 15 residues. Trimming took 6 bases from V and 1 from J, leaving 12 bases between them. CDR1 MNHEY and CDR2 SVGEGT come from the germline V gene. DNA for the CDR3: TGTGCCAGCAGGCCCTCGGGGCTGAACACCGGGGAGCTGTTTTTT. Amino acid sequence: CASRPSGLNTGELFF.

About this clonotype itself: The junction departs from the called germline gene at one end, perhaps through a read error. The V and J genes are TRBV12-3 or TRBV12-4 and TRBJ2-6, with D perhaps TRBD1 (5 bases). CDR3 size: 15 residues. The CDR3 region has the DNA TGTGCCAGCAGTTCCAGTTACTCTGGGGCCAACGCCCTGACTTTC. This codes for CASSSSYSGANALTF.

A few counts support this clonotype. In nucleotides, the CDR3 is TGTGCCAGCAGTACACTCCTCCGGGACAGGGCAGCCTATGGCTACACCTTC. It encodes CASSTLLRDRAAYGYTF. The chain couples TRBV12-3 or TRBV12-4 to TRBJ1-2, with TRBD1 matching over 9 bases. The junction had 14 bases not matched to a gene; V was cut back by 5 bases and J by 4 bases. The CDR3 is 17 residues long.

At least ten counts were recorded for this clonotype. The CDR3 region is CASSERTGDYGYTF. CDR3 nucleotides: TGCGCCAGCAGTGAGAGGACAGGCGACTATGGCTACACCTTC. The chain is built from TRBV5-1 and TRBJ1-2; 7 bases fit TRBD1. The V gene's germline CDR1 is SGHRS and CDR2 YFSETQ. V lost 5 bases, J lost 3 bases, and 7 bases stayed unmatched. This CDR3 has 14 residues.

This clonotype was picked up one time. The chain couples TRBV20-1 to TRBJ2-5, with 10 bases lining up with TRBD2. From germline, CDR1 is DFQATT and CDR2 SNEGSKA (reference sequence). The CDR3 is made up of 15 amino acids. The junction had 11 bases not matched to a gene; V was cut back by 0 bases and J by 10 bases. This CDR3 reads CSARDGASGRKFQYF. The CDR3 nucleotides are TGCAGTGCTAGAGATGGGGCTAGCGGGAGAAAATTCCAGTACTTC.

This clonotype was recorded many times. The chain joins TRBV20-1 to TRBJ1-3; maybe TRBD1 (6 bases). Germline V lookup: CDR1 DFQATT, CDR2 SNEGSKA (reference sequence). The CDR3 runs to 13 residues. V shed 6 bases and J shed 0 bases, with 9 bases lying between them. The CDR3, as DNA: TGCAGTGCACGGACAGTCTCTGGAAACACCATATATTTT. This translates into CSARTVSGNTIYF.

This clonotype has at least ten counts. V usage is TRBV4-1 and J usage is TRBJ2-7, with D maybe TRBD2 (6 bases). The germline gives CDR1 MGHRA, CDR2 YSYEKL. This CDR3 has 13 residues. Deletions cut 0 bases from V and 5 bases from J, with 8 bases between. This CDR3 is CASSQDWGDEQYF. In DNA, the CDR3 is TGCGCCAGCAGCCAAGATTGGGGGGACGAGCAGTACTTC.

This chain links TRBV28 with TRBJ2-1, with D hard to call. The CDR3 consists of 13 residues. V lost 5 bases, J lost 8 bases, and 13 bases lay in between. CDR1 is MDHEN, CDR2 SYDVKM, per germline. CDR3 sequence (DNA): TGTGCCAGCAGTATGGATTTGGGCTATGAGCAGTTCTTC. It translates to CASSMDLGYEQFF.

This clonotype has ten or more counts. The chain employs TRBV4-3 and TRBJ2-5, with no clear D. Germline assignment: CDR1 LGHNA and CDR2 YSLEER. CDR3 length: 15 residues. The V and J ends lost 4 bases and 2 bases respectively, with 14 bases between them. The CDR3 coding sequence is TGCGCCAGCAGCCCCGGCCGACCCAATCAAGAGACCCAGTACTTC. This codes for CASSPGRPNQETQYF.